The 2 T cell receptor beta chains reported below all come from one sample, sequenced in a study of T cell repertoires in cytomegalovirus infection. TCRdb passed the reads through MiXCR, listing each CDR3 protein once. The sample includes some 400,000 distinct CDR3 sequences, approximately 32% of them seen just once. Sequencing used PBMCs. The receptors were sampled from a human donor in good health (CMV status not recorded). Some clones in this sample may be carry-over from other donors' samples.

This chain connects TRBV2 to TRBJ2-1, with D unclear. Per germline, CDR1 SNHLY and CDR2 FYNNEI. The V end lost 5 bases, the J end lost 1 base, and 18 bases lay between the germline ends. This CDR3 is built from 17 residues. DNA for the CDR3: TGTGCCAGCAGTCCACGAGCGTGGGGAACTTCCTACAATGAGCAGTTCTTC. Protein sequence: CASSPRAWGTSYNEQFF.

In this sample, this clonotype turned up a few times. This chain links TRBV12-3 or TRBV12-4 with TRBJ2-3, with 9 bases lining up with TRBD2. After removal of 5 bases from V and 3 bases from J, the junction contained 6 bases not matched to a gene. The CDR3 loop spans 15 amino acids. The CDR3 DNA sequence: TGTGCCAGCAGTCCACTAGCGGGCGTGACAGATACGCAGTATTTT. It encodes CASSPLAGVTDTQYF.